One sample yielded the 13 T cell receptor beta chains listed below, sequenced in a study of blood T cell repertoires in COVID-19. Here immunoSEQ multiplex PCR was the method, and the copy in TCRdb shows in-frame clones only, minus some. The sample consists of some 170,000 clones, around 76% of them appearing once. Sequenced material: peripheral blood. These receptors were taken from a woman aged 50 to 60 with active or convalescent COVID-19.

The chain has TRBV4-1 and TRBJ2-7; 8 bases agree with TRBD1. Germline V lookup: CDR1 MGHRA, CDR2 YSYEKL. V shed 1 base, J shed 0 bases, and the junction held 2 bases outside the gene matches. This CDR3 spans 15 amino acids. The CDR3 is CASSQGDRGSYEQYF. The CDR3 nucleotides are TGCGCCAGCAGCCAAGGCGACAGGGGCTCCTACGAGCAGTACTTC.

CDR3 coding DNA: TGTGCCAGCAAACAACAGGGCGCGTTGGGCACTGAAGCTTTCTTT. Translated, it gives CASKQQGALGTEAFF. V usage is TRBV6-5 and J usage is TRBJ1-1; weak D call: TRBD1 (6 bases). Trimming removed 7 bases from V and 4 bases from J, with 19 bases in between. The CDR3 contains 15 residues. Germline V gives CDR1 MNHEY, CDR2 SVGAGI.

V and J are TRBV6-6 and TRBJ2-3, with a tentative D call TRBD2 (5 bases). Germline V CDR1 and CDR2: MNHNY, SVGAGI (reference sequence). Trimming removed 2 bases at V and 4 bases at J, with 16 bases between. CDR3 length equals 16 residues. CDR3 nucleotides: TGTGCCAGCAGTTACCCGTCGATAGGAGGTGCAGATACGCAGTATTTT. Encoded protein: CASSYPSIGGADTQYF.

The chain has TRBV7-8 and TRBJ1-1, with a weak D call TRBD1 (6 bases). This CDR3 spans 12 amino acids. Germline CDR1 is SGHVS and CDR2 is FQNEAQ. V was clipped by 5 bases and J by 10 bases, with 14 bases between them. The DNA for the CDR3 is TGTGCCAGCAGCCTTGGACAGAGTAGAGCTTTCTTT. It encodes CASSLGQSRAFF.

This clone appeared many times. The chain employs TRBV5-6 and TRBJ1-2, with TRBD1 matching 10 bases. The V gene's germline CDR1 is SGHDT and CDR2 YYEEEE. Trimming at V came to 2 bases and at J to 4 bases, leaving 5 bases not matched to a gene. The CDR3 is 15 amino acids. CDR3: CASSFPGQGFYGYTF. The CDR3 bases are TGTGCCAGCAGCTTCCCGGGACAGGGGTTCTATGGCTACACCTTC.

The rearrangement uses TRBV10-2 and TRBJ1-1, with TRBD1 identical over 7 bases. There are 14 residues in the CDR3. J was trimmed by 5 bases and V by 6 bases; bases with no gene match: 9. CDR1 and CDR2 from the germline V gene are WSHSY and SAAADI. CDR3 DNA sequence: TGCGCCAGCAGCAAGAAAACAGGGGAAACTGAAGCTTTCTTT. Its translation: CASSKKTGETEAFF.

On this clone itself: Germline is not matched at one junction end, which may reflect a read error. V is TRBV7-7 and J is TRBJ1-2; TRBD1 agrees at 9 bases. The germline CDR1 and CDR2 sequences are SSHAT and FNYEAQ (reference sequence). This CDR3 contains 18 residues. CDR3 bases: TGTGCTAGCAGCGCAAGTTCTGGGACAGGGAGGGGGTTCTATGGCTACACCTTC. Translated, it gives CASSASSGTGRGFYGYTF. The full variable domain, its missing parts supplied by reference TRBV7-7 and TRBJ1-2, is GAGVSQSPRYKVTKRGQDVTLRCDPISSHATLYWYQQALGQGPEFLTYFNYEAQPDKSGLPSDRFSAERPEGSISTLTIQRTEQRDSAMYRCASSASSGTGRGFYGYTFGSGTRLTVV.

The V gene is TRBV5-3, the J gene TRBJ2-2; tentative D call: TRBD2 (6 bases). TRBV5-3 has ORF status, its function being uncertain. This CDR3 is built from 15 residues. V was pared by 4 bases and J by 1 base, with 11 bases between. CDR3 bases: TGTGCCAGAAGCGGGGCGGGGCAGAACACCGGGGAGCTGTTTTTT. Its translation: CARSGAGQNTGELFF.

This chain joins TRBV12-3 or TRBV12-4 and TRBJ1-2; 8 bases map to TRBD1. This CDR3 spans 13 amino acids. V dropped 6 bases and J dropped 8; count of bases not matched to a gene: 8. CDR3 bases: TGTGCCAGCAGATTATCTGACAGGGGAGGCTACACCTTC. Translated: CASRLSDRGGYTF.

This chain joins TRBV5-5 and TRBJ2-1, with 9 bases that match TRBD1. Per the germline V gene, CDR1 is SGHKS and CDR2 is YYEKEE (reference sequence). This CDR3 has 14 amino acids. V dropped 4 bases and J dropped 4; count of bases not matched to a gene: 3. The DNA of the CDR3 is TGTGCCAGCAGCGTCGGGACAGGGTACAATGAGCAGTTCTTC. Protein: CASSVGTGYNEQFF.

The gene calls are TRBV9 and TRBJ2-5; D is possibly TRBD1 (7 bases). V was shortened by 5 bases and J by 5 bases, with 19 bases between the two germline ends. Germline CDR1 and CDR2: SGDLS and YYNGEE. CDR3 length equals 15 residues. The CDR3 sequence: CASRRGGGGGETQYF. The CDR3 region has the DNA TGTGCCAGCAGACGCGGCGGAGGGGGCGGGGAGACCCAGTACTTC.

This rearrangement joins TRBV11-3 to TRBJ1-1; D uncertain. The germline gives CDR1 SGHNT, CDR2 YENEEA. Between the trimmed V and J ends, which lost 1 base and 4 bases, there was a span of 10 bases. This CDR3 region has 14 residues. CDR3 DNA sequence: TGTGCCAGCAGCTTAGGTCCGGGATCCACTGAAGCTTTCTTT. As protein: CASSLGPGSTEAFF.

The genes are TRBV13 and TRBJ1-1; maybe TRBD1 (6 bases). CDR1 is PRHDT and CDR2 is FYEKMQ in the germline V gene (reference sequence). V dropped 2 bases and J dropped 4 bases, with 11 bases sitting between them. The CDR3 loop spans 14 amino acids. CDR3 sequence: CASSLRDKGTEAFF. The DNA of the CDR3 is TGTGCCAGCAGCTTAAGGGACAAAGGCACTGAAGCTTTCTTT.